Listed below are T cell receptor beta chains from one sample, sequenced in a study of T-cell memory formation after mild COVID-19. One entry per CDR3 protein, called by TCRdb with MiXCR from the 5' RACE reads. The sample has some 180,000 distinct CDR3 sequences; about a fifth are singletons. Sequencing was performed on PBMCs or a T cell subset sorted from them (not recorded which). These receptor sequences come from a young man who had mild COVID-19 (a few samples of this study predate the infection). Cell type and time point are not known. The conserved cysteine and the conserved F or W are not part of the CDR3 here. Size tells how often a clone was seen (once, few, many) or the class of an expanded clone, and some rows leave it out.

V	J	length	size	CDR3
TRBV12-5	TRBJ2-5	12	.	ASRTSGRQETQY
TRBV7-2	TRBJ2-1	14	few	ASSSGGPGTYNEQF
TRBV10-3	TRBJ2-5	11	few	AISGGSGETQY
TRBV7-2	TRBJ2-2	12	many	ASSSGMNTGELF
TRBV24-1	TRBJ2-2	14	few	ATSDTGGRMPGELF
TRBV5-6	TRBJ1-5	13	many	ASSKTSGSNQPQH
TRBV27	TRBJ2-2	12	.	ASRQGARTGELF
TRBV20-1	TRBJ2-7	10	few	SAGSRSYEQY
TRBV27	TRBJ2-3	16	once	ASTPRGRVIGGADTQY
TRBV11-2	TRBJ2-5	14	.	ASSTNSGGAGETQY
TRBV4-3	TRBJ1-2	12	.	ASSQDTGSYGYT
TRBV5-1	TRBJ1-3	13	.	ASSFDRGNGNTIY
TRBV6-2/TRBV6-3	TRBJ2-1	14	few	ASSYSWSGGGNEQF
TRBV7-2	TRBJ2-5	14	.	ASSPIPGLRQFAQY
TRBV4-3	TRBJ2-5	13	few	ASSQKSRGEETQY
TRBV27	TRBJ2-2	13	many	ASSSRDRNTGELF
TRBV20-1	TRBJ2-5	13	.	SAAHQEVLGETQY
TRBV18	TRBJ1-3	11	few	ASSSGFGNTIY
TRBV9	TRBJ1-1	12	.	ASSVGDRNTEAF
TRBV7-2	TRBJ2-1	10	many	ASSTRAPQAF
TRBV12-3/TRBV12-4	TRBJ2-2	11	.	ASREQGTGELF
TRBV7-6	TRBJ1-3	12	few	ASSLETRGNTIY
TRBV20-1	TRBJ2-2	12	few	SATGTANTGELF
TRBV20-1	TRBJ1-5	11	.	SASPRGIQPQH
TRBV10-3	TRBJ1-5	13	few	AISERGGSGQPQH
TRBV4-2	TRBJ1-3	14	.	ASSQPGMNSGNTIY
TRBV4-1	TRBJ1-5	13	many	ASSQGASANQPQH
TRBV27	TRBJ1-4	11	.	ASSSRDIEKLI